This entry concerns a single T cell receptor beta chain. Its antigen target is currently unknown. The record has no base qualities; no much larger clone is one base away. The Qiagen DNeasy kit was used to extract genomic DNA from unsorted PBMCs and from the negatively selected CD4+ and CD8+ fractions. TCR beta CDR3 regions were amplified by immunoSEQ multiplex PCR using primers annealing to V and J segments. Amplification bias was minimized using a synthetic immune receptor repertoire, and residual bias was removed computationally after sequencing. On the study's bioinformatics: Repertoire diversity was quantified as the Shannon entropy index using custom Python scripts. Unsorted, CD4+ and CD8+ repertoires were analyzed separately, except for combined analyses in which CD4+ and CD8+ sequences were merged in silico. Clonal expansion was defined as at least a 2-fold frequency increase after treatment relative to C1D1, with a pseudocount of 0.5 for undetected baseline clones. Clones with 0 or 1 copy at C1D1 were classified as singleton clones, and clones with 2 or more copies were classified as non-singleton clones. Clones expanded in unsorted samples were labelled as CD4+, CD8+ or unknown by matching protein sequences in sorted samples from the same patient. Diversity changes from C1D1 to C4D1 were tested in paired samples using Wilcoxon tests. Imported from immuneACCESS, the table was reduced by TCRdb to in-frame sequences with V and J called. These copies leave out some clones; in studies compared against another copy, an unresolved V gene accounts for under half, and the cause of the remainder is not known. V and J calls and clone size are copied from that table; D and trimming were computed from the DNA. This sample has approximately 27,000 clones in its table, and roughly 80% of those were observed once. In total, the top ten clones hold 18% of the sample.

Spanning cysteine to phenylalanine, the CDR3 consists of 12 amino acids. Left in the record is the CDR3 DNA by itself, 36 bases read in frame from the first base. Trimming takes 6 bases from V and 12 bases from J, and the germline ends sit 15 bases apart. Reading the germline V gene gives CDR1 MNHEY and CDR2 SVGAGI. The data derive from a study of PD-1 blockade in classical Hodgkin lymphoma (TCRdb year 2020). Regarding the study in general: Nivolumab dosing was 3 mg/kg intravenously every 2 weeks, continuing until either disease progression or unacceptable toxicity. A peripheral blood immune signature of response to PD-1 blockade in classical Hodgkin lymphoma was defined using TCR beta sequencing and CyTOF. On the study overall, not on this receptor specifically: CD4+ but not CD8+ TCR diversity rose significantly by C4D1 (p=0.0027 vs p=0.16), most apparent in complete responders (p=0.02). Newly diagnosed patients were reported to have lower baseline TCR diversity than healthy donors, and relapsed/refractory patients were reported to have lower baseline TCR diversity still. Lower diversity was observed in patients in whom nivolumab was started less than 1 year after ASCT, and these patients were excluded from later analyses so that confounding by immune reconstitution would be avoided. Only a single clinical trial cohort was studied, and what caused the repertoire differences, possibly disease activity or prior therapy, remained undefined. Trial patients achieving complete response had baseline diversity similar to newly diagnosed patients, whereas partial responders and progressors had significantly lower diversity.

The time point label, as the study defines it: cycle 4 day 1 (C4D1), after around six weeks of nivolumab. Relapse after autologous stem cell transplantation had occurred in all trial patients, and cohorts A, B and C were distinguished by prior brentuximab vedotin exposure. The trial cohort comprised about 60 patients with relapsed/refractory classical Hodgkin lymphoma whose best overall responses were complete response, partial response or progressive disease. Single-agent nivolumab was administered to trial patients in the multi-cohort phase II CheckMate 205 trial. An independent review committee assessed best overall response by applying the 2007 International Working Group response criteria. Trial PBMCs were collected just before the start of nivolumab (C1D1) and during therapy at cycle 2 day 1 and cycle 4 day 1. Peripheral blood was collected in 8 mL Vacutainer Cell Preparation Tubes, from which PBMCs were isolated by centrifugation and then cryopreserved.

The sample in question was peripheral blood mononuclear cells (PBMCs), obtained before the fourth cycle of nivolumab. The source of this sequence is a human donor with classical Hodgkin lymphoma. The V and J genes are TRBV6-5 and TRBJ2-1; the D gene cannot be resolved beyond TRBD1 or TRBD2, each matching 5 bases. The CDR3 is CASRTDYLGQFF. The DNA is as follows: TGTGCCAGCAGGACAGACTATCTCGGGCAGTTCTTC.